This entry is about one TCR beta chain. Its antigen is not known. cDNA synthesis used the whole RNA isolate, giving expressed TCRB sequences. Data came from immunoSEQ multiplex PCR; TCRdb stores just in-frame clones and leaves some out. The sample includes about 290,000 clones, 8% of them seen just once. The sample comes from a study of beta chain features in type 1 diabetes. Broader study findings: There was a moderate but significant shortening of TCRB CDR3s in all four CD4+ subsets of Type 1 diabetes patients. The study notes PCR might favor shorter templates equally in patients and controls.

V lost 3 bases and J 4 bases, leaving 9 bases between the germline ends. The CDR3 spans 13 residues. The germline V gene has CDR1 MDHEN and CDR2 SYDVKM. Sequencing was done on a sample of central memory CD4+ T cells from blood. The TCR sequence derives from a young woman in good health. The chain couples TRBV28 to TRBJ1-1; D unresolved. In DNA form, the CDR3 reads TGTGCCAGCAGTTTCGCAGAAATCACTGAAGCTTTCTTT. Residues: CASSFAEITEAFF.